This T cell receptor (beta chain) originates from a study of preoperative IRX-2 immunotherapy in early breast cancer. Sample treatment: preoperative locoregional IRX-2 cytokine immunotherapy. Samples came from a phase Ib trial of preoperative locoregional IRX-2 cytokine immunotherapy. The germline V gene encodes CDR1 MDHEN and CDR2 SYDVKM. There are 12 residues in the CDR3. The V end was cut by 3 bases, the J end by 9 bases, with 11 bases between. Generated by immunoSEQ multiplex PCR, the TCRdb table keeps only in-frame clones and is missing some. This table holds around 25,000 clones, approximately 90% found once.

The origin of this receptor is a human donor with breast cancer. The specimen comprised tumor tissue, sampled after IRX-2 immunotherapy. The V call is TRBV28, the J call TRBJ1-1; D remains ambiguous. The CDR3 sequence is CASSFRALQAFF. The CDR3 DNA reads TGTGCCAGCAGTTTTCGGGCACTTCAAGCTTTCTTT. The full variable domain, completed using reference TRBV28 and TRBJ1-1, is DVKVTQSSRYLVKRTGEKVFLECVQDMDHENMFWYRQDPGLGLRLIYFSYDVKMKEKGDIPEGYSVSREKKERFSLILESASTNQTSMYLCASSFRALQAFFGQGTRLTVV.